The sequence of this T cell receptor (beta chain) was determined in a study of cytomegalovirus exposure and HLA in healthy donors. The overall study: Genetic ancestry analysis placed approximately 79% of the 400 or so donors that were genotyped in the Caucasian-associated cluster.

The CDR3 sequence is 15 residues long. The donors (healthy individuals) were bone marrow donors. The PCR contained 60 Vbeta and 13 Jbeta primers. In the original analysis: About 88 million unique TCR beta chains, around 10 million of them shared, were counted by a later analysis. Generated by immunoSEQ multiplex PCR, the TCRdb table keeps only in-frame clones and is missing some. The V and J calls and clone size were taken over from that table, and D and trimming were inferred from the DNA. Of 150,000 to 200,000 clones in the sample, 80% to 85% were seen once. Study observations and caveats: Links to common viral pathogens appeared, in a later analysis, for several of the most significant clusters.

Worth noting for this clone: Its antigen is not known.

The chain employs TRBV21-1 and TRBJ1-1; the D call in the table, TRBD1, was not verified against the DNA. TRBV21-1 is a documented pseudogene. Source material: PBMCs. This sequence originates from a man in his forties or fifties in good health and CMV-seropositive. The CDR3: CASSQGLCMNTEAFF. The CDR3 DNA reads as TGTGCCAGCAGCCAGGGGCTCTGTATGAACACTGAAGCTTTCTTT.